This T cell receptor beta chain was identified during a study of T-cell memory formation after mild COVID-19. Study results and caveats: Chiefly within CM and EM were the contracting CD4+ clones; CD8+ ones were within EMRA. Within pre-infection memory, some responding clones were found, suggesting cross-reactive memory joined. Clones that contracted from day 15 to 85 had balanced CD4/CD8; later expanders were CD4+ biased.

From germline, CDR1 is SQVTM and CDR2 ANQGSEA. The CDR3 covers 13 residues. Trimming shortened V by 4 bases and J by 11 bases, and 20 bases separated the two germline ends. Employing constant-segment primers, 5'RACE generated TCR alpha and TCR beta cDNA libraries bearing sample barcodes and UMIs. MiXCR, applied by TCRdb to the 5' RACE reads, yields one record per CDR3 protein. The sample consists of some 210,000 distinct CDR3 sequences, 15% to 20% of them appearing once. This clonotype appeared a few times. Its antigen is undetermined. The rearrangement links TRBV29-1 to TRBJ1-1; maybe TRBD1 (5 bases). The sample consisted of PBMCs or a T cell subset sorted from them (not recorded which). The TCR was taken from an adult woman who had mild COVID-19 (a few samples of this study predate the infection). Cell type and time point are not known. Written as DNA, the CDR3 is TGCAGCGTTGCGGCCCGGTTAGATGGGGGGGCTTTCTTT. Residues: CSVAARLDGGAFF.